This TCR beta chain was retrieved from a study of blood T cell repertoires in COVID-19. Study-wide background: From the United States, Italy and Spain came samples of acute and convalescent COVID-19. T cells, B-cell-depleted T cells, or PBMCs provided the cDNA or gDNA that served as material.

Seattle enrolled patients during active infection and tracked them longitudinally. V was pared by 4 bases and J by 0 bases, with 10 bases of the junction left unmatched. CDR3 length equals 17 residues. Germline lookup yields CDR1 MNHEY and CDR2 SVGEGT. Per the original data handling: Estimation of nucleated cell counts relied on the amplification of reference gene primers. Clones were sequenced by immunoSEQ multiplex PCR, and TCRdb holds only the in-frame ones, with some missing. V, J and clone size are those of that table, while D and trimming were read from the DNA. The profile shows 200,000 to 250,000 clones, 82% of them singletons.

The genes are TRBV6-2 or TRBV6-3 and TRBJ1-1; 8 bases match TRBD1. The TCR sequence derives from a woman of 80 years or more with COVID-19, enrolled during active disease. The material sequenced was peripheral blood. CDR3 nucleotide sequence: TGTGCCAGCAGTTCCGGACAGGGAGTTGTTATGAACACTGAAGCTTTCTTT. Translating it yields CASSSGQGVVMNTEAFF.